This TCR beta chain originates from a study of blood T cell repertoires in COVID-19. Whole-study context: Italy, Spain and the United States were the sources of the convalescent and acute COVID-19 samples. T cells, B-cell-depleted T cells, or PBMCs provided the cDNA or gDNA that served as material.

In the original processing: Nucleated cell counts were estimated from reference gene primer amplification. The table came from immunoSEQ multiplex PCR; TCRdb's copy has only in-frame clones and leaves some out. Clone size and V and J calls were adopted from that table, with D and trimming inferred from the DNA. The profile shows more than 55,000 clones, around 80% of them singletons. The count of this clone is one. Trimming at V came to 3 bases and at J to 1 base, leaving 6 bases not matched to a gene. CDR3 length: 15 residues. Germline loops: CDR1 GTSNPN, CDR2 SVGIG (reference sequence). The chain recombines TRBV30 with TRBJ1-1, with TRBD1 matching 9 bases. Sequencing was done on a sample of peripheral blood. The origin of this receptor is a human donor in a cohort sampled during active COVID-19. CDR3 loop: CAWRPRGQGNTEAFF. The CDR3 DNA follows: TGTGCCTGGAGACCCAGGGGACAGGGGAACACTGAAGCTTTCTTT. Together with reference TRBV30 and TRBJ1-1, the CDR3 gives the full variable domain: SQTIHQWPATLVQPVGSPLSLECTVEGTSNPNLYWYRQAAGRGLQLLFYSVGIGQISSEVPQNLSASRPQDRQFILSSKKLLLSDSGFYLCAWRPRGQGNTEAFFGQGTRLTVV.